The next 22 T cell receptor beta chains were all read from a single sample in a study of post-analysis software for immune sequencing data. Regarding the study as a whole: The five TRBV segments detected at higher frequency in patients than in controls included TRBV5-6, TRBV5-1 and TRBV20-1.

TCR beta cDNA libraries included unique molecular identifiers. TCRdb re-analysed the PCR reads in MiXCR, keeping a single row per CDR3 protein. The sample lists approximately 660,000 distinct CDR3 sequences; more than 50% were seen once. No antigen has been identified for these receptors. Specimen: blood. The source is a girl aged 2-10 years with multiple sclerosis.

This rearrangement joins TRBV6-2 or TRBV6-3 to TRBJ2-4; D may be TRBD2 (5 bases). Trimming left V 4 bases short and J 1 base short, with 11 bases between. The CDR3 consists of 15 residues. The germline CDR1 and CDR2 sequences are MNHEY and SVGEGT. DNA of the CDR3: TGTGCCAGCAGTTGCCTTGGGGAGGCCAAAAACATTCAGTACTTC. Amino acids: CASSCLGEAKNIQYF.

To note about this clonotype: The junction departs from the called germline gene at one end, perhaps through a read error. The chain couples TRBV29-1 to TRBJ1-2, with 9 bases lining up with TRBD1. CDR1 is SQVTM and CDR2 is ANQGSEA in the germline V gene. The CDR3 sequence is 14 residues long. Here the CDR3 DNA reads TGCAGCGTGGAAAAGGTCACAGGGGGCCATGGTTACACCTTC. Protein product: CSVEKVTGGHGYTF.

This rearrangement joins TRBV24-1 to TRBJ2-5, with 8 bases lining up with TRBD2. CDR1 and CDR2 from the germline V gene are KGHDR and SFDVKD. V gave up 5 bases and J gave up 1 base; unmatched junction bases: 5. The CDR3 spans 15 residues. The CDR3 DNA follows: TGTGCCACCAGTGTACCGGGACTAGGCCAAGAGACCCAGTACTTC. Translating it yields CATSVPGLGQETQYF.

V and J are TRBV20-1 and TRBJ1-5; no firm D call. The V end lost 1 base, the J end lost 4 bases, and 11 bases lay between the germline ends. From germline, CDR1 is DFQATT and CDR2 SNEGSKA (reference sequence). The CDR3 spans 14 residues. The CDR3 DNA reads as TGCAGTGCTAGAGGCTTTATCGATAATCAGCCCCAGCATTTT. This translates into CSARGFIDNQPQHF.

This chain links TRBV20-1 with TRBJ2-5; possible D gene TRBD1, 6 bases. V was pared by 0 bases and J by 3 bases, with 17 bases between. The CDR3 runs 16 residues. Germline CDR1 is DFQATT and CDR2 is SNEGSKA (reference sequence). CDR3 residues: CSARDPEGHGEETQYF. CDR3 bases: TGCAGTGCTAGAGATCCTGAGGGACACGGTGAAGAGACCCAGTACTTC.

The sample holds a few counts of this clonotype. The J gene is TRBJ2-3, the V gene TRBV29-1; D is unresolved. This CDR3 has 13 amino acids. V shed 4 bases and J shed 2 bases, with 10 bases lying between them. The germline V gene has CDR1 SQVTM and CDR2 ANQGSEA. In DNA, the CDR3 is TGCAGCGTTGTCAGGCCGCTCACAGATACGCAGTATTTT. Protein product: CSVVRPLTDTQYF.

V is TRBV6-2 or TRBV6-3 and J is TRBJ2-5, with D perhaps TRBD1 (6 bases). Trimming stripped 4 bases from V and 5 bases from J, with 20 bases between. This CDR3 spans 16 amino acids. Germline V lookup: CDR1 MNHEY, CDR2 SVGEGT. CDR3 residues: CASSLWDTILGETQYF. The CDR3 DNA follows: TGTGCCAGCAGTTTGTGGGACACCATCCTGGGGGAGACCCAGTACTTC.

The rearrangement joins TRBV27 to TRBJ2-7; D uncertain. Per germline, CDR1 MNHEY and CDR2 SMNVEV (reference sequence). Trimming removed 5 bases at V and 6 bases at J, with 11 bases between. This CDR3 has 12 amino acids. The CDR3: CASSQRTGEQYF. The CDR3 coding sequence is TGTGCCAGCAGTCAAAGGACCGGCGAGCAGTACTTC.

This rearrangement joins TRBV4-3 to TRBJ1-2; D may be TRBD1 (5 bases). The V and J ends lost 4 bases and 3 bases respectively, with 15 bases between them. Germline CDR1 reads LGHNA; CDR2 reads YSLEER. The CDR3 covers 15 residues. CDR3 sequence reads: CASSPEGFLDYGYTF. In DNA form, the CDR3 reads TGCGCCAGCAGCCCCGAGGGGTTTTTAGACTATGGCTACACCTTC.

This clonotype was observed a single time. The V and J genes are TRBV5-1 and TRBJ1-5; unclear D gene. The CDR3 spans 15 residues. Germline V CDR1 and CDR2: SGHRS, YFSETQ. V lost 1 base, J lost 3 bases, and 11 bases lay in between. CDR3 bases: TGCGCCAGCAGCTTGCACGACGGCTTCAATCAGCCCCAGCATTTT. Translation: CASSLHDGFNQPQHF.

The chain joins TRBV4-3 to TRBJ2-1, with 10 bases fitting TRBD1. The CDR3 has 14 amino acids. With V trimmed by 1 base and J by 7 bases, 1 base remained unmatched. Germline V CDR1 and CDR2: LGHNA, YSLEER. The CDR3 reads CASSQGTGGNEQFF. The CDR3 region has the DNA TGCGCCAGCAGCCAAGGGACAGGGGGGAATGAGCAGTTCTTC.

The chain is built from TRBV27 and TRBJ1-2; 12 bases fit TRBD1. V shed 5 bases and J 6 bases; nucleotides not matched to a gene: 7. CDR1 and CDR2 from the germline V gene are MNHEY and SMNVEV (reference sequence). The CDR3 totals 15 residues. The chain's CDR3 is CASSPGTGGSNGYTF. Here the CDR3 DNA reads TGTGCCAGCAGTCCCGGGACAGGGGGCAGTAATGGCTACACCTTC.

The rearrangement joins TRBV12-3 or TRBV12-4 to TRBJ2-4; D possibly corresponds to TRBD2 (6 bases). This CDR3 has 19 amino acids. V lost 3 bases and J 0 bases, leaving 21 bases between the germline ends. The CDR3 spells CASSFGGSASILAKNIQYF. CDR3 in DNA: TGTGCCAGCAGTTTTGGAGGGTCAGCCTCCATTCTAGCCAAAAACATTCAGTACTTC.

The chain combines TRBV10-3 with TRBJ2-5; 9 positions match TRBD1. Germline CDR1 reads ENHRY; CDR2 reads SYGVKD. V gave up 1 base and J gave up 1 base; unmatched junction bases: 1. The CDR3 totals 15 residues. The CDR3 DNA sequence: TGTGCCATCAGTGAGTGGACAGGGGCCCAAGAGACCCAGTACTTC. The encoded protein is CAISEWTGAQETQYF.

This clonotype came up once. The chain employs TRBV7-9 and TRBJ1-2; TRBD1 agrees at 7 bases. V lost 5 bases, J lost 5 bases, and 17 bases stayed unmatched. The CDR3 length is 17 residues. Germline CDR1 SEHNR, CDR2 FQNEAQ (reference sequence). CDR3 residues: CASSLWKLGRGEYGYTF. CDR3 DNA sequence: TGTGCCAGCAGCCTTTGGAAACTGGGCAGGGGGGAATATGGCTACACCTTC. The whole variable domain, remainder taken from reference TRBV7-9 and TRBJ1-2, is DTGVSQNPRHKITKRGQNVTFRCDPISEHNRLYWYRQTLGQGPEFLTYFQNEAQLEKSRLLSDRFSAERPKGSFSTLEIQRTEQGDSAMYLCASSLWKLGRGEYGYTFGSGTRLTVV.

This clonotype showed up just once. This chain's CDR3 is CASRQGFEAFF. The DNA for the CDR3 is TGTGCCAGCAGGCAGGGATTTGAAGCTTTCTTT. The chain links TRBV12-3 or TRBV12-4 to TRBJ1-1, with D maybe TRBD1 (5 bases). The CDR3 runs to 11 residues. V lost 6 bases to trimming and J lost 7 bases, with 9 bases between them.

The chain employs TRBV6-6 and TRBJ1-5, with D possibly matching TRBD1 (6 bases). The V gene's germline CDR1 is MNHNY and CDR2 SVGAGI (reference sequence). Trimming took 0 bases from V and 13 from J, leaving 10 bases between them. There are 12 residues in the CDR3. CDR3 amino acids: CASSYSGTSQHF. In DNA, the CDR3 is TGTGCCAGCAGTTACTCCGGGACATCTCAGCATTTT.

The chain has TRBV29-1 and TRBJ2-1, with 11 bases matching TRBD2. The V segment lost 8 bases and the J segment 9 bases; nucleotides outside the gene matches: 15. CDR1 is SQVTM and CDR2 is ANQGSEA in the germline V gene. This CDR3 region has 15 residues. DNA of the CDR3: TGCAGCATACGCAAGGCACTAGCGGGAGACCGTGAGCAGTTCTTC. It codes for CSIRKALAGDREQFF.

The J gene is TRBJ2-3, the V gene TRBV14; D might be TRBD2 (6 bases). Germline CDR1 and CDR2: SGHDN and FVKESK. V lost 0 bases and J lost 5, with 18 bases in between. The CDR3 length is 17 residues. The CDR3 DNA reads TGTGCCAGCAGCCAAGATTGGTCGGGAGCTACCGGAGATACGCAGTATTTT. Translating gives CASSQDWSGATGDTQYF.

The chain employs TRBV29-1 and TRBJ2-1; D uncertain. Trimming removed 2 bases at V and 5 bases at J, with 16 bases between. The CDR3 has 15 amino acids. Germline assignment: CDR1 SQVTM and CDR2 ANQGSEA. The CDR3 loop is CSVEPTNTRNNEQFF. CDR3 coding DNA: TGCAGCGTTGAACCTACGAATACACGAAACAATGAGCAGTTCTTC.

The rearrangement links TRBV10-3 to TRBJ2-1; 8 bases are a match to TRBD2. J lost 7 bases, V lost 11 bases, and 10 bases had no gene match. This CDR3 region has 13 residues. Per germline, CDR1 ENHRY and CDR2 SYGVKD. The CDR3 DNA reads TGTGCCGTCGAAGCGGGAGAAACGAATGAGCAGTTCTTC. This gives the protein CAVEAGETNEQFF.

The chain carries TRBV12-3 or TRBV12-4 and TRBJ1-1, with 7 bases lining up with TRBD1. This CDR3 is built from 14 residues. Trimming at V came to 6 bases and at J to 8 bases, leaving 12 bases not matched to a gene. This CDR3 is CASSLSNDREEAFF. In DNA form, the CDR3 reads TGTGCCAGCAGCCTCTCCAACGACAGGGAGGAAGCTTTCTTT.